This T cell receptor beta chain emerged from a study of technical replicates of blood from several donors. Here immunoSEQ multiplex PCR was the method, and the copy in TCRdb shows in-frame clones only, minus some. The sample has over 55,000 clones, about nine tenths seen once; the top ten hold less than 5%. The germline V gene has CDR1 SGHTA and CDR2 FQGNSA. The CDR3 totals 17 residues. Trimming at V came to 2 bases and at J to 7 bases, leaving 7 bases not matched to a gene. The TCR sequence derives from a human donor in good health. Some clones in this sample may be carry-over from other donors' samples. V gene TRBV7-2 combines with J gene TRBJ2-1; 14 positions match TRBD2. Source material: PBMCs. CDR3 nucleotide sequence: TGTGCCAGCAGCTTAATGACTAGCGGGAGGGCCTTTAATGAGCAGTTCTTC. Its translation: CASSLMTSGRAFNEQFF.